Given below is one T cell receptor (beta chain) in context. Losses at the gene ends were 4 bases for V and 6 bases for J; bases not matched to a gene: 5. The CDR3 runs 15 residues. CDR1 and CDR2 (germline): LGHDT, YNNKEL (reference sequence). The data originate from a study of blood T cell repertoires in COVID-19. About the research overall: The United States, Italy and Spain were the sources of the acute and convalescent COVID-19 samples. Sample material is recorded as cDNA or gDNA derived from T cells, B-cell-depleted T cells, or PBMCs.

How the authors handled the data: Estimated nucleated cell counts came from reference gene primer amplification. Assay: immunoSEQ multiplex PCR; the TCRdb copy retains only in-frame clones and omits some. V, J and clone size were drawn from that table, and D and trimming were deduced from the DNA. In the table there are fewer than 50,000 clones, approximately 85% of which are singletons. The sequencing sample was made of peripheral blood. The V gene is TRBV3-1 (or the pseudogene TRBV3-2), the J gene TRBJ2-1; the match to TRBD2 covers 11 bases. The TCR originated in an elderly woman with acute or convalescent COVID-19. The CDR3 protein is CASSLGLAGGNEQFF. Written as DNA, the CDR3 is TGTGCCAGCAGCCTCGGACTAGCGGGTGGCAATGAGCAGTTCTTC.